Below are 13 T cell receptor beta chains sequenced from a single sample in a study of identical twins (dated by TCRdb to the mid-2010s). Receptors were amplified or captured by 5' RACE. The sequencer was an Illumina HiSeq 2000. TCRdb applied fastp at Q25 and MiXCR to the public reads, then kept only in-frame beta chains. Under each unique CDR3 protein, matching rows form one entry showing the most common genes and DNA. The sample yields 510,000 or so distinct CDR3 sequences; roughly 15% were counted once. About 0.4% of the sample lies in the top ten. This same sample was also part of a study on yellow fever vaccine responses in identical twins.

Input material: CD4+ T cells sorted from blood. The receptors were sampled from a woman younger than 35 in good health.

This clonotype was seen more than once but under ten times. The chain is built from TRBV20-1 and TRBJ2-2, with TRBD2 identical over 15 bases. J gave up 5 bases and V 4 bases, and 5 bases lay outside the gene matches. The CDR3 runs to 16 residues. CDR1 and CDR2 (germline): DFQATT, SNEGSKA (reference sequence). The CDR3 nucleotides are TGCAGTGCTAAGGGACTAGCGGGGGGCCTAACCGGGGAGCTGTTTTTT. Residues: CSAKGLAGGLTGELFF.

The chain uses TRBV20-1 and TRBJ2-5, with no clear D. Trimming pared 0 bases from V and 1 base from J, leaving 12 bases between. The CDR3 runs 15 residues. Germline V CDR1 and CDR2: DFQATT, SNEGSKA (reference sequence). The CDR3 DNA is TGCAGTGCTAGAGATGGCCGGGCTCCCCAAGAGACCCAGTACTTC. It yields the protein CSARDGRAPQETQYF.

This clonotype was seen many times. This chain uses TRBV12-3 or TRBV12-4 with TRBJ2-1; 9 bases match TRBD2. The ends lost 2 bases at V and 0 bases at J; junction bases unmatched: 14. The CDR3 contains 20 residues. The CDR3 loop is CASSLFRLSGGRSSYNEQFF. The CDR3 coding sequence is TGTGCCAGCAGTTTATTTAGGCTTAGCGGGGGCAGGAGCTCCTACAATGAGCAGTTCTTC.

The chain uses TRBV12-3 or TRBV12-4 and TRBJ1-3; D possibly corresponds to TRBD1 (6 bases). V lost 5 bases, J lost 4 bases, and 15 bases lay in between. The CDR3 runs 15 residues. The CDR3 reads CASSPPGTQGNTIYF. As DNA, the CDR3 is TGTGCCAGCAGTCCGCCCGGGACACAAGGAAACACCATATATTTT.

The chain carries TRBV3-1 and TRBJ2-7; TRBD1 aligns across 8 bases. Germline CDR1 reads LGHDT; CDR2 reads YNNKEL (reference sequence). This CDR3 is built from 14 residues. The trim removed 0 bases at V and 3 bases at J, leaving 1 base unmatched. The CDR3 nucleotides are TGTGCCAGCAGCCAAGACAGGGGGCACTACGAGCAGTACTTC. Its translation is CASSQDRGHYEQYF.

The table lists this clonotype with a few counts. The chain joins TRBV18 to TRBJ2-2; tentative D call: TRBD1 (5 bases). CDR3 size: 13 residues. V shed 2 bases and J shed 6 bases, with 7 bases lying between them. CDR1 KGHSH and CDR2 LQKENI come from the germline V gene. The CDR3 sequence: CASSPIRAGELFF. Written as DNA, the CDR3 is TGTGCCAGCTCACCAATCAGGGCCGGGGAGCTGTTTTTT.

The gene calls are TRBV20-1 and TRBJ1-4, with TRBD1 identical over 11 bases. J gave up 11 bases and V 2 bases, and 10 bases lay outside the gene matches. This CDR3 region has 15 residues. From germline, CDR1 is DFQATT and CDR2 SNEGSKA (reference sequence). The CDR3 loop is CSARFPDRGLFKLFF. The CDR3 nucleotides are TGCAGTGCTAGATTCCCGGACAGGGGGCTGTTTAAACTGTTTTTT.

The J gene is TRBJ2-1, the V gene TRBV4-1; D ambiguous. CDR3 length equals 16 residues. CDR1 and CDR2 from the germline V gene are MGHRA and YSYEKL. V lost 3 bases and J lost 6, with 18 bases in between. CDR3 sequence: CASSHVIPFSPNEQFF. The CDR3, as DNA: TGCGCCAGCAGCCATGTTATCCCCTTCTCCCCCAATGAGCAGTTCTTC.

This sequence joins TRBV5-1 and TRBJ1-3; D is unclear. V shed 1 base and J shed 4 bases, with 6 bases lying between them. The germline V gene has CDR1 SGHRS and CDR2 YFSETQ. CDR3 size: 13 residues. The CDR3, as DNA: TGCGCCAGCAGCTTGTCGGAGGGAAACACCATATATTTT. It translates to CASSLSEGNTIYF.

This clonotype was detected a few times. The chain employs TRBV7-2 and TRBJ1-1; D is possibly TRBD1 (5 bases). This CDR3 contains 15 residues. Trimming took off 2 bases at V and 0 bases at J, with 10 bases between the two ends. CDR1 SGHTA and CDR2 FQGNSA come from the germline V gene. The CDR3 DNA is TGTGCCAGCAGCTTATCCGCACAGGTGAACACTGAAGCTTTCTTT. Its translation: CASSLSAQVNTEAFF.

The chain has TRBV27 and TRBJ2-6, with 11 bases lining up with TRBD1. The CDR3 consists of 17 residues. Losses at the gene ends were 5 bases for V and 3 bases for J; bases not matched to a gene: 6. Looked up from germline, CDR1 is MNHEY and CDR2 is SMNVEV (reference sequence). CDR3 bases: TGTGCCAGCAGTCCCTGGACAGGGGGCGGTGGGGCCAACGTCCTGACTTTC. It yields the protein CASSPWTGGGGANVLTF.

The chain couples TRBV12-3 or TRBV12-4 to TRBJ2-6, with a weak D call TRBD1 (6 bases). The length of the CDR3 is 16 residues. Trimming took 3 bases from V and 0 from J, leaving 9 bases between them. The CDR3 loop is CASSLNRVSGANVLTF. The CDR3 DNA is TGTGCCAGCAGTTTGAACAGGGTCTCTGGGGCCAACGTCCTGACTTTC.

The J gene is TRBJ1-6, the V gene TRBV12-3 or TRBV12-4, with no clear D. The CDR3 sequence is 13 residues long. V was shortened by 4 bases and J by 4 bases, with 5 bases between the two germline ends. CDR3 in amino acids: CASSYRYNSPLHF. The CDR3 DNA reads as TGTGCCAGCAGTTATCGATATAATTCACCCCTCCACTTT.